This T cell receptor (beta chain) was sequenced in a study of technical replicates of blood from several donors. Germline V lookup: CDR1 LNHDA, CDR2 SQIVND (reference sequence). The CDR3 is 14 amino acids. J lost 5 bases, V lost 7 bases, and 9 bases had no gene match. Sequencing was performed with immunoSEQ multiplex PCR; in TCRdb, only in-frame clones are kept and a portion is missing. This sample has around 92,000 clones; 95% occur once, and the top ten carry over 0.2%. The sequenced sample consisted of T cells isolated from PBMCs. V and J are TRBV19 and TRBJ1-2, with TRBD1 matching over 8 bases. The clonotype was recovered from a human donor in good health. CDR3 bases: TGTGCCAGTACTTATGGACAGGGCGGTTATGGCTACACCTTC. Its protein is CASTYGQGGYGYTF. The full variable domain, completed using reference TRBV19 and TRBJ1-2, is DGGITQSPKYLFRKEGQNVTLSCEQNLNHDAMYWYRQDPGQGLRLIYYSQIVNDFQKGDIAEGYSVSREKKESFPLTVTSAQKNPTAFYLCASTYGQGGYGYTFGSGTRLTVV.